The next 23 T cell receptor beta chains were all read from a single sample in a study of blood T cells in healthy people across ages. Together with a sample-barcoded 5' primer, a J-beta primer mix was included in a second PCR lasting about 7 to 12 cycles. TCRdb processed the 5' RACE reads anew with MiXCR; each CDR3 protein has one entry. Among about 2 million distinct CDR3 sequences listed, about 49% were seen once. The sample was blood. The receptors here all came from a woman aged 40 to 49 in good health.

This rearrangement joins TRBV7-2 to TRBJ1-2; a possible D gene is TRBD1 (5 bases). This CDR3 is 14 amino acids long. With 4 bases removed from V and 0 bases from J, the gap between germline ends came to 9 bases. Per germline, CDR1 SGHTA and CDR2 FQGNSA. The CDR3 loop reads CASSWAGTNYGYTF. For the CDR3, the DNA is TGTGCCAGCAGCTGGGCAGGGACTAACTATGGCTACACCTTC.

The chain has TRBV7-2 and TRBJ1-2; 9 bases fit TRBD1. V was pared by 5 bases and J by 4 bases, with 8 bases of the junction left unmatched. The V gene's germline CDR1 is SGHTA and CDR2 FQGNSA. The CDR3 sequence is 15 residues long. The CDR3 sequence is CASSPGGQGTYGYTF. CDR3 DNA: TGTGCCAGCAGCCCAGGCGGACAGGGGACCTATGGCTACACCTTC. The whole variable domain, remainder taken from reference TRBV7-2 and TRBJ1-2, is GAGVSQSPSNKVTEKGKDVELRCDPISGHTALYWYRQSLGQGLEFLIYFQGNSAPDKSGLPSDRFSAERTGGSVSTLTIQRTQQEDSAVYLCASSPGGQGTYGYTFGSGTRLTVV.

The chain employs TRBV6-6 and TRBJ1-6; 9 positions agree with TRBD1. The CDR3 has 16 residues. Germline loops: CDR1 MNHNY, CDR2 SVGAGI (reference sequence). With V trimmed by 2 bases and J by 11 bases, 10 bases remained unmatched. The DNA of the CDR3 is TGTGCCAGCAGTTACCTATACCGGGACAGGGTGACACCCCTCCACTTT. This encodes CASSYLYRDRVTPLHF.

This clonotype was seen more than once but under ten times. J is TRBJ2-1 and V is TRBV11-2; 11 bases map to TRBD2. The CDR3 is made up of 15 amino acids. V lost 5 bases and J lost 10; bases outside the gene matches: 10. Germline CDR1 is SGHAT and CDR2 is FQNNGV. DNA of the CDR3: TGTGCCAGCAGCCGGTATAGCGGGGGGGCCTGGGAGCAGTTCTTC. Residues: CASSRYSGGAWEQFF.

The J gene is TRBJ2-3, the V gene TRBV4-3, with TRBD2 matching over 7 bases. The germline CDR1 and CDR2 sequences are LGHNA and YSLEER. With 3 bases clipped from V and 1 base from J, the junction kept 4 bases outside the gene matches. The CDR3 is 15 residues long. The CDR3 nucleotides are TGCGCCAGCAGCCAGAGAAGCGGGGGCACAGATACGCAGTATTTT. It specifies CASSQRSGGTDTQYF.

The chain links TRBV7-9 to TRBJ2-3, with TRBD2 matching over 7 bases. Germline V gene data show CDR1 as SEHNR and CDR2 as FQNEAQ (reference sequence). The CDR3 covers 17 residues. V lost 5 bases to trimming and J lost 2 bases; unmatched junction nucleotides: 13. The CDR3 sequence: CASSPSRASGITDTQYF. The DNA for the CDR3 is TGTGCCAGCAGCCCTAGTCGGGCTAGCGGAATCACAGATACGCAGTATTTT.

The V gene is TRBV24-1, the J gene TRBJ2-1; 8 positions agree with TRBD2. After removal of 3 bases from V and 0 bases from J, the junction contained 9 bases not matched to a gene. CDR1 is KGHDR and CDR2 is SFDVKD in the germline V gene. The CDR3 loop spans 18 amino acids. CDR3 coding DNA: TGTGCCACCAGTGATCCTAGTCCCGGGGGGGGCTCCTACAATGAGCAGTTCTTC. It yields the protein CATSDPSPGGGSYNEQFF.

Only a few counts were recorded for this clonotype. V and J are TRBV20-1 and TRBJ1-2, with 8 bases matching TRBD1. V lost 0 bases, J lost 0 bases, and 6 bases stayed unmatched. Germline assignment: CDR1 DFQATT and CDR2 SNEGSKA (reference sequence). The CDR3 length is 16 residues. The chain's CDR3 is CSARDFGQGANYGYTF. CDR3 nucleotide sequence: TGCAGTGCTAGAGATTTCGGACAGGGAGCTAACTATGGCTACACCTTC.

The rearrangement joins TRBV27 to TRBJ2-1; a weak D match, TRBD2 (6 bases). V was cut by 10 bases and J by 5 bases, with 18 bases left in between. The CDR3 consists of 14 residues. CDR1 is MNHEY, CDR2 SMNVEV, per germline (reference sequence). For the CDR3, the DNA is TGTGCCACCCAATTGTGGGGGAGGAACAATGAGCAGTTCTTC. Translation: CATQLWGRNNEQFF.

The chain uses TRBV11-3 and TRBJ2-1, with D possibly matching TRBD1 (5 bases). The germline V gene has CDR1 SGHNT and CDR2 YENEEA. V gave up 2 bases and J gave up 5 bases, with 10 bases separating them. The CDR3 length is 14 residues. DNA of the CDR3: TGTGCCAGCAGCTTACAGGGAACGGACAATGAGCAGTTCTTC. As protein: CASSLQGTDNEQFF.

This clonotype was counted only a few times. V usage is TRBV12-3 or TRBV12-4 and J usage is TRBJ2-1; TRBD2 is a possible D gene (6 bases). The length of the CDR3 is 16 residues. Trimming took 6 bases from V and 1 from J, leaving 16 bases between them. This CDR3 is CASRGRTSGSYNEQFF. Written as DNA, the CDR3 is TGTGCCAGCAGGGGACGGACAAGCGGGTCCTACAATGAGCAGTTCTTC.

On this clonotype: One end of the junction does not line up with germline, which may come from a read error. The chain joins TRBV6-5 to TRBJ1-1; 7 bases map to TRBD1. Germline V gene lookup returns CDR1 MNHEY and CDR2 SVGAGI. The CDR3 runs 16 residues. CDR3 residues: CAGSYSTNRGNTEAFF. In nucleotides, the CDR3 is TGTGCCGGCAGTTACTCGACCAACAGGGGTAACACTGAAGCTTTCTTT.

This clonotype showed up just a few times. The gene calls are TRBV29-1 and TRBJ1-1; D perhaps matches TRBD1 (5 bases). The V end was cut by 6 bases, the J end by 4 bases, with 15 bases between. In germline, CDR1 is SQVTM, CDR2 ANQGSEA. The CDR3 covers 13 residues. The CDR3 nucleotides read TGCAGCGTCGACTGGGGAAGGGGCACTGAAGCTTTCTTT. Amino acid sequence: CSVDWGRGTEAFF.

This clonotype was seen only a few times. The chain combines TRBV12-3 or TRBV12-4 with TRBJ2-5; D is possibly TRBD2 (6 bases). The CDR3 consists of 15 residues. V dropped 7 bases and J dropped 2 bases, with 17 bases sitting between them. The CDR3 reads CASTLGGASQETQYF. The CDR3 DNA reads TGTGCCAGCACCCTCGGCGGGGCATCACAAGAGACCCAGTACTTC.

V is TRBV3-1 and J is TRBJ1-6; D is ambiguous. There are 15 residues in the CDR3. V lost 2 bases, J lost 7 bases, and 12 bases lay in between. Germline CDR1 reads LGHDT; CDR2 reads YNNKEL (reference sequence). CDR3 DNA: TGTGCCAGCAGCCAACTACCGACGGTCAATTCACCCCTCCACTTT. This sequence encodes CASSQLPTVNSPLHF.

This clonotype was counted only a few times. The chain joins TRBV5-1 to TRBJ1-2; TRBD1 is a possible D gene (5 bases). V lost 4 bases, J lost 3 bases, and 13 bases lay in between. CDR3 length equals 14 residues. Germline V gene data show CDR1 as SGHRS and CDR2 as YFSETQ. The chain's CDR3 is CASSRQMEDYGYTF. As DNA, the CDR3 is TGCGCCAGCAGCCGACAGATGGAGGACTATGGCTACACCTTC.

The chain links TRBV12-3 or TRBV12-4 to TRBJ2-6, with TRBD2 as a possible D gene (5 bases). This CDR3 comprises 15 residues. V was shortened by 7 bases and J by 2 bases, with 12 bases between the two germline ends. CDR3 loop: CASNPGKAGANVLTF. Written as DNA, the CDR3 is TGTGCCAGCAATCCGGGAAAAGCTGGGGCCAACGTCCTGACTTTC.

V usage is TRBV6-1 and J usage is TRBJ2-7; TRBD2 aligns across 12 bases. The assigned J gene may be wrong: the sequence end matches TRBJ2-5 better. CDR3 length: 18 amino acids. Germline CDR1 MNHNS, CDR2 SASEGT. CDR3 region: CASSRLAGAPRGSETQYF. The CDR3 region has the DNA TGTGCCAGCAGCCGACTAGCGGGGGCGCCCAGGGGTAGCGAGACCCAGTACTTC.

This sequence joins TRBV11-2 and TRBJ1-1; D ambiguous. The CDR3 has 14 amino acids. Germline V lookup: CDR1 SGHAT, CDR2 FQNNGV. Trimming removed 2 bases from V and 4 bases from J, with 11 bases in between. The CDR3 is CASSLLGLGTEAFF. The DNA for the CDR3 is TGTGCCAGCAGCTTACTGGGCTTGGGCACTGAAGCTTTCTTT.

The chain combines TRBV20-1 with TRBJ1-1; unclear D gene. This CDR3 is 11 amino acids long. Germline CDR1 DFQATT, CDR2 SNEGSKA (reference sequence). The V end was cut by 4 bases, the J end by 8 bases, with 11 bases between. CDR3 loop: CSAIISAEAFF. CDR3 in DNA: TGCAGTGCTATTATTTCGGCAGAAGCTTTCTTT.

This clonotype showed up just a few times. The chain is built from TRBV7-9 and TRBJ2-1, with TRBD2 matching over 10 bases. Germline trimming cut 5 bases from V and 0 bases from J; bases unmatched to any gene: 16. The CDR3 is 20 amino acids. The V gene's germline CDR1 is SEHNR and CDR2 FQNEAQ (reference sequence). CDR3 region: CASSLSRLAGVLSSYNEQFF. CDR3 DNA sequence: TGTGCCAGCAGCCTTTCCCGACTAGCGGGTGTCCTAAGCTCCTACAATGAGCAGTTCTTC.

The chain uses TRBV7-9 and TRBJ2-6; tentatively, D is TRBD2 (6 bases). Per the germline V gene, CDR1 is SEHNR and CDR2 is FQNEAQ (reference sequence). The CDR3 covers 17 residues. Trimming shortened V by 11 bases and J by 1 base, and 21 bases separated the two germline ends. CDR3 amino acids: CAVPLRGISSGANVLTF. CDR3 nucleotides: TGTGCCGTCCCTCTTCGGGGGATCAGTTCTGGGGCCAACGTCCTGACTTTC. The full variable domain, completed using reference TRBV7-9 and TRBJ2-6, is DTGVSQNPRHKITKRGQNVTFRCDPISEHNRLYWYRQTLGQGPEFLTYFQNEAQLEKSRLLSDRFSAERPKGSFSTLEIQRTEQGDSAMYLCAVPLRGISSGANVLTFGAGSRLTVL.

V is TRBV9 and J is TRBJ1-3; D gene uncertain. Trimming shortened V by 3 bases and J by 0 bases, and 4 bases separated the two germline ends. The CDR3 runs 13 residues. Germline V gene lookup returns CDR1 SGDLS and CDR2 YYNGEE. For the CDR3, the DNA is TGTGCCAGCAGCGGCAGCTCTGGAAACACCATATATTTT. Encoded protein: CASSGSSGNTIYF.